Following are 5 T cell receptor beta chains from one sample sequenced in a study of blood T cell repertoires in COVID-19. Measured with immunoSEQ multiplex PCR; TCRdb has only the in-frame clones, and not every one. The top ten hold about 1.7% of the sample, which has over 90,000 clones, around nine tenths seen once. The sample taken for sequencing was peripheral blood. These receptor sequences come from an elderly man with acute or convalescent COVID-19.

This clone was counted only a few times. V and J are TRBV5-8 and TRBJ2-4, with D maybe TRBD2 (6 bases). Germline lookup yields CDR1 SGHTS and CDR2 YDEGEE. CDR3 size: 17 residues. Trimming shortened V by 4 bases and J by 0 bases, and 17 bases separated the two germline ends. The CDR3 loop is CASSRGLIDIAKNIQYF. CDR3 sequence (DNA): TGTGCCAGCAGCCGGGGACTGATCGATATAGCCAAAAACATTCAGTACTTC. The full variable domain, completed using reference TRBV5-8 and TRBJ2-4, is EAGVTQSPTHLIKTRGQQATLRCSPISGHTSVYWYQQALGLGLQFLLWYDEGEERNRGNFPPRFSGRQFPNYSSELNVNALELEDSALYLCASSRGLIDIAKNIQYFGAGTRLSVL.

This chain links TRBV20-1 with TRBJ2-1; a weak D match, TRBD2 (6 bases). The V gene lost 3 bases and the J gene lost 7 bases, with 16 bases spanning the gap. This CDR3 spans 14 amino acids. Germline assignment: CDR1 DFQATT and CDR2 SNEGSKA (reference sequence). CDR3 nucleotides: TGCAGTGCTAGTAACCCTTCCCGGGAGAATGAGCAGTTCTTC. Protein: CSASNPSRENEQFF.

With regard to this clone: A junction boundary mismatches the germline segment, possibly from a read error. The CDR3 coding sequence is TGTGCCAGCAGAGAAGGAACAGGGCGAGAGACCCAGTACTTC. This translates into CASREGTGRETQYF. This chain links TRBV2 with TRBJ2-5; the D gene is possibly TRBD1 (6 bases). CDR1 SNHLY and CDR2 FYNNEI come from the germline V gene. The CDR3 runs to 14 residues.

This rearrangement joins TRBV3-1 (or the pseudogene TRBV3-2) to TRBJ2-7, with D unclear. Deletions cut 3 bases from V and 4 bases from J, with 4 bases between. The CDR3 is made up of 11 amino acids. The germline gives CDR1 LGHDT, CDR2 YNNKEL (reference sequence). This CDR3 is CASSHRYEQYF. CDR3 nucleotide sequence: TGTGCCAGCAGCCATCGGTACGAGCAGTACTTC.

The genes are TRBV25-1 and TRBJ2-7; 10 bases match TRBD2. V lost 3 bases and J lost 2; bases outside the gene matches: 1. Germline V gives CDR1 MGHDK, CDR2 SYGVNS. This CDR3 spans 14 amino acids. CDR3 DNA sequence: TGTGCCAGCAGTGAGACTAGCGGGCCCTACGAGCAGTACTTC. Amino acids: CASSETSGPYEQYF.